Each of the 26 T cell receptor beta chains below was sequenced from the same sample in a study of TIL therapy for anti-PD-1-resistant metastatic lung cancer. Time point described: pre-treatment sample, taken before nivolumab and TIL therapy. The immunoSEQ assay was v3. Assay: immunoSEQ multiplex PCR; the TCRdb copy retains only in-frame clones and omits some. Among 60,000 or so clones, around 68% were seen once, and the ten largest hold 6% to 8.5%. The material sequenced was blood, taken at baseline. The source of these receptors is a person between 30 and 80 years old with non-small cell lung cancer.

This clone was seen a handful of times. The rearrangement links TRBV5-1 to TRBJ1-5; 7 nucleotides agree with TRBD1. The CDR3 consists of 15 residues. Trimming removed 4 bases from V and 3 bases from J; junction bases left unmatched: 7. The germline V gene has CDR1 SGHRS and CDR2 YFSETQ. The CDR3 loop is CASSRGDSANQPQHF. The CDR3 DNA is TGCGCCAGCAGCAGAGGGGACAGTGCCAATCAGCCCCAGCATTTT.

The CDR3 DNA reads as TGTGCCAGCAGTTTAAGGCCGGATAGCAATCAGCCCCAGCATTTT. Its translation: CASSLRPDSNQPQHF. The chain joins TRBV28 to TRBJ1-5; unclear D gene. This CDR3 spans 15 amino acids. V was pared by 2 bases and J by 0 bases, with 8 bases between. Germline values: CDR1 MDHEN, CDR2 SYDVKM.

This chain links TRBV5-1 with TRBJ2-5; 11 bases are shared with TRBD2. CDR3 length: 16 amino acids. Germline loops: CDR1 SGHRS, CDR2 YFSETQ. After removal of 5 bases from V and 1 base from J, the junction contained 7 bases not matched to a gene. The CDR3 sequence: CASRPTSGGTQETQYF. In DNA, the CDR3 is TGCGCCAGCAGACCCACTAGCGGGGGCACCCAAGAGACCCAGTACTTC.

The gene calls are TRBV4-1 and TRBJ2-2; a weak D match, TRBD2 (6 bases). This CDR3 region has 16 residues. V was shortened by 7 bases and J by 2 bases, with 17 bases between the two germline ends. Germline assignment: CDR1 MGHRA and CDR2 YSYEKL. In DNA, the CDR3 is TGCGCCAGCAACACCGGGTGGGGGGATAACACCGGGGAGCTGTTTTTT. This codes for CASNTGWGDNTGELFF.

V gene TRBV6-5 combines with J gene TRBJ2-7; tentative D call: TRBD2 (5 bases). The CDR3 extends over 13 amino acids. Germline V gives CDR1 MNHEY, CDR2 SVGAGI. The ends were cut back, 4 bases at V and 6 bases at J, with 13 bases in the middle. The CDR3 loop is CASSFPGTAEQYF. DNA of the CDR3: TGTGCCAGCAGTTTCCCGGGAACGGCCGAGCAGTACTTC.

V gene TRBV19 combines with J gene TRBJ1-2; unclear D gene. CDR1 is LNHDA, CDR2 SQIVND, per germline (reference sequence). V dropped 1 base and J dropped 0 bases, with 3 bases sitting between them. The CDR3 spans 13 residues. The CDR3: CASSIVANYGYTF. CDR3 DNA sequence: TGTGCCAGTAGTATAGTGGCTAACTATGGCTACACCTTC.

The chain employs TRBV19 and TRBJ1-1, with 7 bases fitting TRBD1. Germline-derived CDR1 and CDR2 are LNHDA and SQIVND (reference sequence). V gave up 1 base and J gave up 5 bases; unmatched junction bases: 7. This CDR3 contains 15 residues. CDR3 bases: TGTGCCAGTAGTATAGCGGGGACAGCATTGACTGAAGCTTTCTTT. Translated, it gives CASSIAGTALTEAFF.

The rearrangement joins TRBV5-1 to TRBJ2-1; 7 bases match TRBD2. This CDR3 spans 15 amino acids. CDR1 and CDR2 from the germline V gene are SGHRS and YFSETQ. V gave up 5 bases and J gave up 3 bases; unmatched junction bases: 8. The CDR3 loop is CASSQGSGGYNEQFF. CDR3 DNA sequence: TGCGCCAGCAGTCAAGGCTCGGGAGGCTACAATGAGCAGTTCTTC.

This chain uses TRBV7-8 with TRBJ2-3; no definite D call. Germline CDR1 is SGHVS and CDR2 is FQNEAQ. CDR3 size: 17 residues. V was cut by 2 bases and J by 2 bases, with 17 bases left in between. CDR3 protein: CASSLWGLTEITDTQYF. The CDR3 nucleotides are TGTGCCAGCAGCTTATGGGGTCTTACCGAGATCACAGATACGCAGTATTTT.

A few counts support this clone. J is TRBJ1-5 and V is TRBV6-5, with TRBD1 as a possible D gene (6 bases). The germline CDR1 and CDR2 sequences are MNHEY and SVGAGI. The V gene lost 2 bases and the J gene lost 7 bases, with 18 bases spanning the gap. CDR3 size: 16 residues. The CDR3 loop is CASSYDSRGGVQPQHF. The CDR3 DNA sequence: TGTGCCAGCAGTTACGATTCACGAGGGGGTGTACAGCCCCAGCATTTT.

This chain joins TRBV25-1 and TRBJ2-5, with TRBD1 matching over 7 bases. The CDR3 runs to 14 residues. Trimming at V came to 6 bases and at J to 4 bases, leaving 8 bases not matched to a gene. Germline lookup yields CDR1 MGHDK and CDR2 SYGVNS. The CDR3 loop reads CASSDRAGGETQYF. CDR3 DNA: TGTGCCAGCAGCGACAGGGCTGGGGGAGAGACCCAGTACTTC.

In its sample, this clone was seen a few times. The rearrangement links TRBV19 to TRBJ1-5; 7 positions agree with TRBD1. V shed 4 bases and J 0 bases; nucleotides not matched to a gene: 6. CDR3 size: 16 residues. CDR1 and CDR2 (germline): LNHDA, SQIVND (reference sequence). In nucleotides, the CDR3 is TGTGCCAGTAGTAGAGGGACAGTCTATAGCAATCAGCCCCAGCATTTT. It codes for CASSRGTVYSNQPQHF.

This clone was seen a few times. This sequence joins TRBV5-4 and TRBJ1-1; 8 nucleotides agree with TRBD1. The CDR3 contains 13 residues. CDR1 SGHNT and CDR2 YYREEE come from the germline V gene (reference sequence). J was trimmed by 4 bases and V by 1 base; bases with no gene match: 0. CDR3 region: CASSLTGGTEAFF. The CDR3 coding sequence is TGTGCCAGCAGCTTGACAGGGGGCACTGAAGCTTTCTTT.

This clone was detected only once. V usage is TRBV5-1 and J usage is TRBJ2-1; maybe TRBD2 (6 bases). The CDR3 has 14 residues. The V end was cut by 3 bases, the J end by 8 bases, with 15 bases between. CDR1 is SGHRS, CDR2 YFSETQ, per germline. The CDR3 is CASSSSLGGHEQFF. CDR3 nucleotides: TGCGCCAGCAGCTCATCCTTGGGGGGACATGAGCAGTTCTTC.

The chain combines TRBV6-5 with TRBJ2-1; 7 positions agree with TRBD2. The V segment lost 2 bases and the J segment 4 bases; nucleotides outside the gene matches: 5. The CDR3 spans 15 residues. Germline assignment: CDR1 MNHEY and CDR2 SVGAGI. CDR3 nucleotide sequence: TGTGCCAGCAGTTACACTAGCGCTACTTACAATGAGCAGTTCTTC. This gives the protein CASSYTSATYNEQFF.

This chain uses TRBV6-6 with TRBJ2-7, with TRBD1 matching 7 bases. V dropped 4 bases and J dropped 2; count of bases not matched to a gene: 2. The length of the CDR3 is 13 residues. Germline V gene lookup returns CDR1 MNHNY and CDR2 SVGAGI (reference sequence). The CDR3 sequence: CASSLGTAYEQYF. The CDR3 coding sequence is TGTGCCAGCAGTTTGGGGACAGCCTACGAGCAGTACTTC.

The chain couples TRBV7-8 to TRBJ2-1; 11 nucleotides align to TRBD2. This CDR3 has 16 residues. CDR1 is SGHVS and CDR2 is FQNEAQ in the germline V gene. Unmatched junction bases numbered 11, after V lost 8 bases and J lost 5 bases. In DNA form, the CDR3 reads TGTGCCAGCCACTCTCGAGCTAGCGGGAGGAACAATGAGCAGTTCTTC. Translating it yields CASHSRASGRNNEQFF.

CDR3 in amino acids: CAWSVTERGFLANVLTF. The CDR3 DNA is TGTGCCTGGAGTGTTACGGAGAGGGGCTTTTTAGCCAACGTCCTGACTTTC. This sequence joins TRBV30 and TRBJ2-6; D may match TRBD1 or TRBD2 (5 bases each). Germline-derived CDR1 and CDR2 are GTSNPN and SVGIG (reference sequence). Trimming removed 0 bases from V and 7 bases from J, with 19 bases in between. This CDR3 comprises 17 residues.

This clone was detected a few times. The gene calls are TRBV5-1 and TRBJ2-2; D is ambiguous. The CDR3 runs 16 residues. Germline assignment: CDR1 SGHRS and CDR2 YFSETQ. Trimming removed 3 bases at V and 3 bases at J, with 15 bases between. The CDR3 DNA follows: TGCGCCAGCAGCTCCCCTTTGCCGAGCGACACCGGGGAGCTGTTTTTT. Its protein product is CASSSPLPSDTGELFF.

The rearrangement joins TRBV9 to TRBJ2-1; D remains ambiguous. The germline V gene has CDR1 SGDLS and CDR2 YYNGEE. CDR3 length: 13 amino acids. V lost 0 bases, J lost 7 bases, and 8 bases lay in between. The CDR3 protein is CASSVAPSNEQFF. As DNA, the CDR3 is TGTGCCAGCAGCGTAGCGCCGAGTAATGAGCAGTTCTTC.

The gene calls are TRBV7-2 and TRBJ1-1; no clear D gene. The CDR3 consists of 14 residues. V lost 1 base and J 4 bases, leaving 10 bases between the germline ends. Germline V gene sequence: CDR1 SGHTA, CDR2 FQGNSA. For the CDR3, the DNA is TGTGCCAGCAGCTTAGATCGGGCAGCCACTGAAGCTTTCTTT. This codes for CASSLDRAATEAFF.

The rearrangement links TRBV19 to TRBJ2-5; 10 positions agree with TRBD1. Germline-derived CDR1 and CDR2 are LNHDA and SQIVND (reference sequence). The J segment lost 2 bases and the V segment lost 4 bases, leaving 4 bases of the junction unmatched. The CDR3 contains 15 residues. The CDR3 sequence: CASSKGQGQQETQYF. The DNA for the CDR3 is TGTGCCAGTAGTAAGGGACAGGGGCAACAAGAGACCCAGTACTTC.

This chain uses TRBV5-1 with TRBJ1-1; D unclear. The V end lost 0 bases, the J end lost 6 bases, and 12 bases lay between the germline ends. The CDR3 covers 14 residues. Per the germline V gene, CDR1 is SGHRS and CDR2 is YFSETQ. The CDR3 region has the DNA TGCGCCAGCAGCTTGGATACGGGCAGCGCTGAAGCTTTCTTT. It codes for CASSLDTGSAEAFF.

The chain joins TRBV9 to TRBJ2-1, with a tentative D call TRBD2 (5 bases). Trimming took off 4 bases at V and 7 bases at J, with 12 bases between the two ends. Germline V gives CDR1 SGDLS, CDR2 YYNGEE. The CDR3 loop spans 13 amino acids. DNA of the CDR3: TGTGCCAGCAGCACCGGGGAGATGAATGAGCAGTTCTTC. This gives the protein CASSTGEMNEQFF. Variable domain in full (rest from reference TRBV9 and TRBJ2-1): DSGVTQTPKHLITATGQRVTLRCSPRSGDLSVYWYQQSLDQGLQFLIQYYNGEERAKGNILERFSAQQFPDLHSELNLSSLELGDSALYFCASSTGEMNEQFFGPGTRLTVL.

The chain employs TRBV6-5 and TRBJ1-4, with D possibly being TRBD1 (6 bases). Germline CDR1 MNHEY, CDR2 SVGAGI. Trimming shortened V by 4 bases and J by 8 bases, and 14 bases separated the two germline ends. The CDR3 runs 14 residues. CDR3 DNA sequence: TGTGCCAGCAGTTCCACAGGGAGGCGAGAAAAACTGTTTTTT. Translated: CASSSTGRREKLFF.

The chain carries TRBV5-1 and TRBJ2-1, with D tentatively TRBD2 (5 bases). Deletions cut 5 bases from V and 5 bases from J, with 14 bases between. The germline CDR1 and CDR2 sequences are SGHRS and YFSETQ. The CDR3 is made up of 14 amino acids. The CDR3 loop is CASRPRTLNNEQFF. The DNA for the CDR3 is TGCGCCAGCAGACCGCGGACTCTGAACAATGAGCAGTTCTTC. Looking up the rest from reference TRBV5-1 and TRBJ2-1 gives the full variable domain: KAGVTQTPRYLIKTRGQQVTLSCSPISGHRSVSWYQQTPGQGLQFLFEYFSETQRNKGNFPGRFSGRQFSNSRSEMNVSTLELGDSALYLCASRPRTLNNEQFFGPGTRLTVL.